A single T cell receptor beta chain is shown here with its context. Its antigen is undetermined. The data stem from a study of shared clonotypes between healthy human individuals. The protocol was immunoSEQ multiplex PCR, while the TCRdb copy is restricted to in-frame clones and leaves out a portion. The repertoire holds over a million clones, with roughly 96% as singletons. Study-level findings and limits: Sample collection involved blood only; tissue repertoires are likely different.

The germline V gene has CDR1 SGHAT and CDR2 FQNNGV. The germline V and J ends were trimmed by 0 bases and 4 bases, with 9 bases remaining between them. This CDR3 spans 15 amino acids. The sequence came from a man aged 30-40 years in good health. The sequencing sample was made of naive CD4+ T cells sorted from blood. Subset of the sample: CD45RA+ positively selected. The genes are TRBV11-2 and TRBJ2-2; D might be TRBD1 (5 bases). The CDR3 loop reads CASSLDPGLTGELFF. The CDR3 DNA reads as TGTGCCAGCAGCTTAGACCCAGGGCTCACCGGGGAGCTGTTTTTT.